This T cell receptor (beta chain) appears in the sequencing data of a study of T-cell reconstitution after alpha-beta-depleted transplantation in children. This clonotype occurred once. Germline loops: CDR1 DFQATT, CDR2 SNEGSKA (reference sequence). V lost 6 bases to trimming and J lost 7 bases; unmatched junction nucleotides: 18. This CDR3 region has 15 residues. The library targeted TCRbeta and was prepared with unique molecular identifiers. TCRdb ran MiXCR on the PCR reads and lists one entry per CDR3 protein. The sample shows around 410,000 distinct CDR3 sequences, roughly 10% of them seen only once.

Source: PBMCs from the stem cell graft donor, taken from the stem cell graft. J is TRBJ2-7 and V is TRBV20-1; TRBD2 matches 7 bases. The clonotype was recovered from a human donor who donated a stem cell graft to a child with acute myeloid leukemia. The chain's CDR3 is CSARWGGGLVGEQYF. The CDR3 coding sequence is TGCAGTGCCCGGTGGGGGGGTGGGTTAGTGGGTGAGCAGTACTTC.